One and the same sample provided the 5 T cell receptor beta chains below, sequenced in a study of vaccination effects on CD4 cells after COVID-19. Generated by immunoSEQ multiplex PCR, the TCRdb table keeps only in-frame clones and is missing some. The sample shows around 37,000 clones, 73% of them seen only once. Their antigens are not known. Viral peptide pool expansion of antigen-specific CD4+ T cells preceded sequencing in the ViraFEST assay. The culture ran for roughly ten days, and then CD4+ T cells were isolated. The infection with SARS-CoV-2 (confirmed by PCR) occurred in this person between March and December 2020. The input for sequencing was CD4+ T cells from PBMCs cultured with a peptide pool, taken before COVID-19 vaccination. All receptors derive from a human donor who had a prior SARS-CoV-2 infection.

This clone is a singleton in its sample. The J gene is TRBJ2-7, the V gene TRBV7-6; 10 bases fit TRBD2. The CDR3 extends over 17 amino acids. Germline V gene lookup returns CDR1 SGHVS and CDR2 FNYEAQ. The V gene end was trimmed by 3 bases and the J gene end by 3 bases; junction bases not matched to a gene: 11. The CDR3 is CASSFLPGTSDNYEQYF. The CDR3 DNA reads TGTGCCAGCAGCTTCTTGCCCGGGACTAGCGATAACTACGAGCAGTACTTC.

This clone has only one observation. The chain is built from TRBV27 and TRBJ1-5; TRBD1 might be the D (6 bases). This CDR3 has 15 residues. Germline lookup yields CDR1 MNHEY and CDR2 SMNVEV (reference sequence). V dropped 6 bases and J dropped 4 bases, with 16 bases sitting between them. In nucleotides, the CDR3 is TGTGCCAGCAGACTCCACTCGGACAGTAATCAGCCCCAGCATTTT. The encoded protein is CASRLHSDSNQPQHF.

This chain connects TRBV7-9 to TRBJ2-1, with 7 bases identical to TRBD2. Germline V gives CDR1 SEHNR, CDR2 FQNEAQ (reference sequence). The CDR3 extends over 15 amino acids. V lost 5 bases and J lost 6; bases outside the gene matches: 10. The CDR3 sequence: CASSPMAGVVNEQFF. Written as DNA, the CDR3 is TGTGCCAGCAGCCCGATGGCGGGAGTAGTCAATGAGCAGTTCTTC.

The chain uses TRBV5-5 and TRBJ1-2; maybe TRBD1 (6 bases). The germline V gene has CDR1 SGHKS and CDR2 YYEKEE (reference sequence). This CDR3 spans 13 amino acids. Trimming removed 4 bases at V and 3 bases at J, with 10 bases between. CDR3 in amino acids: CASSRGGDYGYTF. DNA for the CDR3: TGTGCCAGCAGCCGAGGGGGTGACTATGGCTACACCTTC. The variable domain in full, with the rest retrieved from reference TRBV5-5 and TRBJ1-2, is DAGVTQSPTHLIKTRGQQVTLRCSPISGHKSVSWYQQVLGQGPQFIFQYYEKEERGRGNFPDRFSARQFPNYSSELNVNALLLGDSALYLCASSRGGDYGYTFGSGTRLTVV.

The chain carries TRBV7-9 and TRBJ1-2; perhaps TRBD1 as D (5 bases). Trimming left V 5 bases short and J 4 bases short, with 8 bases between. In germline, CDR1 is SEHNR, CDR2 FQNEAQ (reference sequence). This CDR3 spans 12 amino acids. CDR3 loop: CASSPGVYGYTF. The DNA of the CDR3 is TGTGCCAGCAGCCCGGGGGTCTATGGCTACACCTTC.